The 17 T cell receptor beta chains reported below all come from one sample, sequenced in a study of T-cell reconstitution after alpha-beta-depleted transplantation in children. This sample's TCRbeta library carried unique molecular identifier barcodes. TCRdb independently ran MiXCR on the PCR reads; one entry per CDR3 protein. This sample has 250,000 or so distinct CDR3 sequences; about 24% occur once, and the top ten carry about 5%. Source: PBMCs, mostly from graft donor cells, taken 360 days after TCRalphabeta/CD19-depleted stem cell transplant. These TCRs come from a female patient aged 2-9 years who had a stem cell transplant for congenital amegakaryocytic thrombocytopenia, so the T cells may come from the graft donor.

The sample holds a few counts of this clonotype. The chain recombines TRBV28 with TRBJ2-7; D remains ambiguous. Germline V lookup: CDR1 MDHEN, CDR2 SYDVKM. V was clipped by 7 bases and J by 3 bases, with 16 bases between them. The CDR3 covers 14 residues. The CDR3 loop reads CASNPRLTGYEQYF. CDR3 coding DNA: TGTGCCAGCAATCCCCGTCTCACCGGCTACGAGCAGTACTTC.

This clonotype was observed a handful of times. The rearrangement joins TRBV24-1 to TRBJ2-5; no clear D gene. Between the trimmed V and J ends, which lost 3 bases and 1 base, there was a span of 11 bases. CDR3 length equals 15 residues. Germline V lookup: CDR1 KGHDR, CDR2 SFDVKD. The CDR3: CATSDIDSTQETQYF. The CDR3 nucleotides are TGTGCCACCAGTGATATAGACTCGACCCAAGAGACCCAGTACTTC.

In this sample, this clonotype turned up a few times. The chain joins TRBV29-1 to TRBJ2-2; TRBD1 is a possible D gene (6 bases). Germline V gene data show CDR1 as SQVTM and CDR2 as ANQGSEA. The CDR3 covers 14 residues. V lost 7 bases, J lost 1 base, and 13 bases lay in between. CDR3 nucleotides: TGCAGCGCCCGGGACACCGTGAACACCGGGGAGCTGTTTTTT. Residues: CSARDTVNTGELFF.

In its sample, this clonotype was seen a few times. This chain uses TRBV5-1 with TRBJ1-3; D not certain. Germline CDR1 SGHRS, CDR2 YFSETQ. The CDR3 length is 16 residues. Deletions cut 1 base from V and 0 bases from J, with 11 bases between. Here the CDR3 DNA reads TGCGCCAGCAGCTTGACCCTTCTGAGCTCTGGAAACACCATATATTTT. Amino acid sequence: CASSLTLLSSGNTIYF.

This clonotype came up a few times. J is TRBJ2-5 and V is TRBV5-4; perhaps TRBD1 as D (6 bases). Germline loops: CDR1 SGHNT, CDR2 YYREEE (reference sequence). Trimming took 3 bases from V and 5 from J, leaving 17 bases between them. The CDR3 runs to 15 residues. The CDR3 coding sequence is TGTGCCAGCAGCTGGAAATCGACAGGCTGCGAGACCCAGTACTTC. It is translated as CASSWKSTGCETQYF.

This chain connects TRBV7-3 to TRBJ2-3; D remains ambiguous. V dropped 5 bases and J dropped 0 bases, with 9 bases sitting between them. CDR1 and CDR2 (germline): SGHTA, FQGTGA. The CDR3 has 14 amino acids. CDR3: CASSPDHSTDTQYF. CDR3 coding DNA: TGTGCCAGCAGCCCAGACCATAGCACAGATACGCAGTATTTT.

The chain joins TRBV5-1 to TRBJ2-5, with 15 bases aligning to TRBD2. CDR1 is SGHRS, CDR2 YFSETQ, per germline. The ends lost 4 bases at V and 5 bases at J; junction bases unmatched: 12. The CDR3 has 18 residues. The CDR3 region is CASSRGLAGGLVRETQYF. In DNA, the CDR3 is TGCGCCAGCAGCCGGGGACTAGCGGGAGGTCTCGTCAGGGAGACCCAGTACTTC.

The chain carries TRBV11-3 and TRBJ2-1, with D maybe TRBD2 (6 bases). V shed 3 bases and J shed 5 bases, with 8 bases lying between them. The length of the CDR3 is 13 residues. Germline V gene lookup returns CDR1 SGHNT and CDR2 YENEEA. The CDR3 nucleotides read TGTGCCAGCAGCTTGCTAGCGAACAATGAGCAGTTCTTC. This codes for CASSLLANNEQFF.

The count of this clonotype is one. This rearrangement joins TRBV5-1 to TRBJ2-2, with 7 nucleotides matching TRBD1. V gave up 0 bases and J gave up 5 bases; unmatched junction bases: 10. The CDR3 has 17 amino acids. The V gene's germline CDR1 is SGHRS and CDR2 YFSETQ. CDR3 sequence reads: CASSLASAGGPTGELFF. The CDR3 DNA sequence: TGCGCCAGCAGCTTGGCGTCGGCAGGGGGACCAACCGGGGAGCTGTTTTTT.

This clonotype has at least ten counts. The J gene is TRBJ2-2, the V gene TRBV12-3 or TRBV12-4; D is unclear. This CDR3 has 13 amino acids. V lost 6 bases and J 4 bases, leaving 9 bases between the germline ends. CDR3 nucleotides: TGTGCCAGCAGGGCCTTGTCCACCGGGGAGCTGTTTTTT. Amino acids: CASRALSTGELFF.

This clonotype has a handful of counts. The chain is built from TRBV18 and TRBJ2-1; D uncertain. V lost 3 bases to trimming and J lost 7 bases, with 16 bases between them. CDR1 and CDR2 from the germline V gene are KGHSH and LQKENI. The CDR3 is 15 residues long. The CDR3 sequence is CASSPIKGPWNEQFF. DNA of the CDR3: TGTGCCAGCTCACCGATAAAGGGCCCATGGAATGAGCAGTTCTTC. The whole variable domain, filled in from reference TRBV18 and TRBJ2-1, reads NAGVMQNPRHLVRRRGQEARLRCSPMKGHSHVYWYRQLPEEGLKFMVYLQKENIIDESGMPKERFSAEFPKEGPSILRIQQVVRGDSAAYFCASSPIKGPWNEQFFGPGTRLTVL.

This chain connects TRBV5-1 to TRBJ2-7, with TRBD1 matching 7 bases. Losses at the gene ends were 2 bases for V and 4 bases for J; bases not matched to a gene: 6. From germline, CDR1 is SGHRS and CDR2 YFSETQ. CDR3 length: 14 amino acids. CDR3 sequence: CASSLLTGLYEQYF. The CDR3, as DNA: TGCGCCAGCAGCTTACTGACAGGGTTGTACGAGCAGTACTTC.

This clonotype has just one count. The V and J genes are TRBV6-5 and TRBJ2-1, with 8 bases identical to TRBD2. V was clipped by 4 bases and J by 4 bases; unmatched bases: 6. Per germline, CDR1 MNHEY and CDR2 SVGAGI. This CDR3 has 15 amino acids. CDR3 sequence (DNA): TGTGCCAGCAGTTTTCGCGGGGGGAATTACAATGAGCAGTTCTTC. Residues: CASSFRGGNYNEQFF.

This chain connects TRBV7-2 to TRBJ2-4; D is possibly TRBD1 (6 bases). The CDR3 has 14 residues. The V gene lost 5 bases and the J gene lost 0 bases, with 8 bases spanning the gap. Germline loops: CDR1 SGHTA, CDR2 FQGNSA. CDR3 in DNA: TGTGCCAGCAGCGCCAGGGGAGCCAAAAACATTCAGTACTTC. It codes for CASSARGAKNIQYF.

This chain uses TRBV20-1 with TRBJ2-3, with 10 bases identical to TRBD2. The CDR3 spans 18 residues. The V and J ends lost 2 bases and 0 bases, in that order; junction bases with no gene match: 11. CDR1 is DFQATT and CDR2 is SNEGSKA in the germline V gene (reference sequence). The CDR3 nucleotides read TGCAGTGCTAGACACCCGGGAGAGCGGGGGGGCAGCACAGATACGCAGTATTTT. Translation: CSARHPGERGGSTDTQYF.

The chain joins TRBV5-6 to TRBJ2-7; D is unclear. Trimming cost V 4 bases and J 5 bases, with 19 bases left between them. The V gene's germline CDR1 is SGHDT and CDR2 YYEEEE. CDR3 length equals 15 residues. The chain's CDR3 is CASSPPGLFIDEQYF. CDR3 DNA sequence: TGTGCCAGCAGCCCCCCGGGCCTCTTTATTGACGAGCAGTACTTC. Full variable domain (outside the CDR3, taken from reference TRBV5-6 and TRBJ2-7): DAGVTQSPTHLIKTRGQQVTLRCSPKSGHDTVSWYQQALGQGPQFIFQYYEEEERQRGNFPDRFSGHQFPNYSSELNVNALLLGDSALYLCASSPPGLFIDEQYFGPGTRLTVT.

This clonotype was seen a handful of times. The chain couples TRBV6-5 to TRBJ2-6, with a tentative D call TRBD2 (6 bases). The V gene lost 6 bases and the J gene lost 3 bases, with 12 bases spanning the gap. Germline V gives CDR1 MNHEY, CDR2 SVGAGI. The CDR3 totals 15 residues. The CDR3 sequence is CASRLTSSGANVLTF. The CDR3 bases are TGTGCCAGCAGATTAACTAGCAGTGGGGCCAACGTCCTGACTTTC.